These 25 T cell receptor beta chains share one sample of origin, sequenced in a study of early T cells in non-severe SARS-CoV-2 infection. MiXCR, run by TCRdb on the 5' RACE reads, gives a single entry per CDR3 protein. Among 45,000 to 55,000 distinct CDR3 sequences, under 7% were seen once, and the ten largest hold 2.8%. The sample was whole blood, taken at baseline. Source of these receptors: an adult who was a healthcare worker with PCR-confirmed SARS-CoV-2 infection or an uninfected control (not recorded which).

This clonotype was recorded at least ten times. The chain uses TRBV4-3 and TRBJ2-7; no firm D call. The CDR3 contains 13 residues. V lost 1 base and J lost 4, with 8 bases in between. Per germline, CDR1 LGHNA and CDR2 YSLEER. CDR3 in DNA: TGCGCCAGCAGCCAAGTACATGGTTACGAGCAGTACTTC. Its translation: CASSQVHGYEQYF.

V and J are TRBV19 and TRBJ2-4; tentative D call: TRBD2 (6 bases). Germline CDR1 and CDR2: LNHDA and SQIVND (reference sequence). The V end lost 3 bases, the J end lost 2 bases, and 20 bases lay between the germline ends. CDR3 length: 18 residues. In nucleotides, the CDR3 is TGTGCCAGTAGTATCTCACGTTTGGCGGGGACTTCCAAAAACATTCAGTACTTC. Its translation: CASSISRLAGTSKNIQYF.

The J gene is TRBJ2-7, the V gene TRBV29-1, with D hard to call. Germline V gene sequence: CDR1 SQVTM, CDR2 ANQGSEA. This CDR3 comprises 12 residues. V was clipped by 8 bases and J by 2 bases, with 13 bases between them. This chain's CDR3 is CSIVTQAYEQYF. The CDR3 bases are TGCAGCATTGTAACCCAGGCCTACGAGCAGTACTTC.

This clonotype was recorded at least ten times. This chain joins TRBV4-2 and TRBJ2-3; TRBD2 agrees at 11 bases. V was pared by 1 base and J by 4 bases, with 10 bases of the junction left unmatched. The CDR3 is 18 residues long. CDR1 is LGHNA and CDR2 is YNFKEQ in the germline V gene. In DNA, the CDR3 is TGTGCCAGCAGCCAAGCCCGGTCTAGCGGGGGGTTCGCAGATACGCAGTATTTT. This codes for CASSQARSSGGFADTQYF.

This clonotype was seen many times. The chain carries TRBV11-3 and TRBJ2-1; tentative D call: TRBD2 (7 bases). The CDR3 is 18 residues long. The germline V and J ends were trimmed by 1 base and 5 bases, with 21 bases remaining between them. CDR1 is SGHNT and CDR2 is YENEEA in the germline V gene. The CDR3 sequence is CASSLVFPGAAGDNEQFF. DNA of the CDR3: TGTGCCAGCAGCTTAGTTTTTCCGGGGGCCGCGGGGGACAATGAGCAGTTCTTC.

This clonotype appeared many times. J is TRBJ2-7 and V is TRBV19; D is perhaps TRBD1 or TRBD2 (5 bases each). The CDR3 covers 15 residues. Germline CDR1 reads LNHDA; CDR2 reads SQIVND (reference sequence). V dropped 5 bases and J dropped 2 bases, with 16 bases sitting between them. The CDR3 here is CASSLQRGAAYEQYF. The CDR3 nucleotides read TGTGCCAGTAGTCTTCAGAGAGGGGCTGCCTACGAGCAGTACTTC.

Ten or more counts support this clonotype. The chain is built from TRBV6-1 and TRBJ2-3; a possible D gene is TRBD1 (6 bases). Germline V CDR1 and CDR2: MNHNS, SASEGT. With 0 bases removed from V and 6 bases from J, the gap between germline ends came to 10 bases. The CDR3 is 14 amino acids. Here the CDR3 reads CASSEANRADTQYF. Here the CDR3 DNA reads TGTGCCAGCAGTGAAGCAAACAGGGCGGATACGCAGTATTTT.

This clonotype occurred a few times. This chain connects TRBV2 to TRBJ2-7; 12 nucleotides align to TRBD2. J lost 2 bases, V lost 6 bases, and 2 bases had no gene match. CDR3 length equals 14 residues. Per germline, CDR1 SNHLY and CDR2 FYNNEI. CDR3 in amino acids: CASRLAGGPYEQYF. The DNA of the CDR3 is TGTGCCAGCAGACTAGCGGGGGGCCCCTACGAGCAGTACTTC.

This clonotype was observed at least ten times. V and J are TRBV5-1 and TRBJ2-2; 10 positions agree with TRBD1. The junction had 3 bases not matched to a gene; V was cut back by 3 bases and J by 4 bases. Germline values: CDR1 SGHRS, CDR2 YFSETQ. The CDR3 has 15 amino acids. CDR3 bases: TGCGCCAGCAGCTCAGGGACAGGGGCCACCGGGGAGCTGTTTTTT. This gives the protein CASSSGTGATGELFF.

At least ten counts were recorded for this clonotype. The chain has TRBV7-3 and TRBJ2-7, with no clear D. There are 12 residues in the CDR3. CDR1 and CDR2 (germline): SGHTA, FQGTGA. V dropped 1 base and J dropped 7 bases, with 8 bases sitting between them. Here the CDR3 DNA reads TGTGCCAGCAGCTTAAACGGTCGGGAGCAGTACTTC. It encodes CASSLNGREQYF. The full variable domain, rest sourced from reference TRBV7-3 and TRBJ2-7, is GAGVSQTPSNKVTEKGKYVELRCDPISGHTALYWYRQSLGQGPEFLIYFQGTGAADDSGLPNDRFFAVRPEGSVSTLKIQRTERGDSAVYLCASSLNGREQYFGPGTRLTVT.

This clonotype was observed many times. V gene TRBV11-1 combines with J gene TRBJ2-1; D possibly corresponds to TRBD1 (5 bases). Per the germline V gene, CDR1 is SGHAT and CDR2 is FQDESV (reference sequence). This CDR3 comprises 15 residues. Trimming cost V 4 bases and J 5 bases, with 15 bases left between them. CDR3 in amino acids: CASSYQGINDNEQFF. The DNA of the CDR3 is TGTGCCAGCAGCTATCAGGGAATAAACGACAATGAGCAGTTCTTC.

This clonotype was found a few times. CDR3 sequence (DNA): TGTGCCAGCAGCTTTCCGGGGGCCCTGAACACTGAAGCTTTCTTT. Protein: CASSFPGALNTEAFF. The chain has TRBV7-9 and TRBJ1-1; the D gene is possibly TRBD1 (6 bases). Germline loops: CDR1 SEHNR, CDR2 FQNEAQ (reference sequence). There are 15 residues in the CDR3. V was clipped by 3 bases and J by 0 bases, with 11 bases between them.

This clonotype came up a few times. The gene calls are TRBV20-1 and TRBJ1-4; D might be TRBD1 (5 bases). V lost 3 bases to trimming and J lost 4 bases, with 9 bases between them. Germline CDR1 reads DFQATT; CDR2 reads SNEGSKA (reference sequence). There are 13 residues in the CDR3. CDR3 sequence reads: CSASRQNNEKLFF. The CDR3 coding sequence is TGCAGTGCTAGCCGACAGAATAATGAAAAACTGTTTTTT.

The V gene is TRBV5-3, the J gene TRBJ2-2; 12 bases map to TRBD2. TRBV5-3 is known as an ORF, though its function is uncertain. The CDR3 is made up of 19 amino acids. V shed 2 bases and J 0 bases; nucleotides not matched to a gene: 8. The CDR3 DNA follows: TGTGCCAGAAGCTTTCGACTAGCGGGGGACTTAGCGAACACCGGGGAGCTGTTTTTT. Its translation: CARSFRLAGDLANTGELFF.

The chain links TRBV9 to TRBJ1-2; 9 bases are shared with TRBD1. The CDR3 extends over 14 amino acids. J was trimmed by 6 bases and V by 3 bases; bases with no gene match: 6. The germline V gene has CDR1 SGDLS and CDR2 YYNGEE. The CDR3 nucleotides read TGTGCCAGCAGCGCGGGACAGGGATCAGATGGCTACACCTTC. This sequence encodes CASSAGQGSDGYTF.

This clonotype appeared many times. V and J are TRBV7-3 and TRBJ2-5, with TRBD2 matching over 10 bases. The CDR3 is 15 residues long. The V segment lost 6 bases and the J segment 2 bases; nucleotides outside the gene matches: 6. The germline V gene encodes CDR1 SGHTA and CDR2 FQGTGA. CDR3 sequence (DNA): TGTGCCAGCAGTATTACTAGCGGGGCACAAGAGACCCAGTACTTC. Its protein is CASSITSGAQETQYF. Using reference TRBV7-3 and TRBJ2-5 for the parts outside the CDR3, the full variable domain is GAGVSQTPSNKVTEKGKYVELRCDPISGHTALYWYRQSLGQGPEFLIYFQGTGAADDSGLPNDRFFAVRPEGSVSTLKIQRTERGDSAVYLCASSITSGAQETQYFGPGTRLLVL.

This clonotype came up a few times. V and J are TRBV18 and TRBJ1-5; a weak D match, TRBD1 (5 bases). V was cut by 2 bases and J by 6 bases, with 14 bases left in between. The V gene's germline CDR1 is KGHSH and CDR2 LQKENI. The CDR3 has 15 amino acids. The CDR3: CASSPSQGTVQPQHF. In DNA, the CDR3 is TGTGCCAGCTCACCAAGTCAGGGAACCGTTCAGCCCCAGCATTTT. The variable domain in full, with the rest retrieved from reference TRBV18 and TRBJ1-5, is NAGVMQNPRHLVRRRGQEARLRCSPMKGHSHVYWYRQLPEEGLKFMVYLQKENIIDESGMPKERFSAEFPKEGPSILRIQQVVRGDSAAYFCASSPSQGTVQPQHFGDGTRLSIL.

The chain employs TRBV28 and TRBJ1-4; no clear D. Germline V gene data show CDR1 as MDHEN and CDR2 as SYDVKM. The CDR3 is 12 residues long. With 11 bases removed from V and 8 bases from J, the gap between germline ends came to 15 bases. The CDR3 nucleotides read TGTGCCGTGGGCGTTTTAGAAGAAAAACTGTTTTTT. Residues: CAVGVLEEKLFF.

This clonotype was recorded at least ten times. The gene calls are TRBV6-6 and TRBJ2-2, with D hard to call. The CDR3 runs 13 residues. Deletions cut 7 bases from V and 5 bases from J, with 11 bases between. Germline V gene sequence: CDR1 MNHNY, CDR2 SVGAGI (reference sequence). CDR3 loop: CASTYDGTGELFF. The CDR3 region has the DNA TGTGCCAGCACCTACGACGGGACCGGGGAGCTGTTTTTT.

CDR3 coding DNA: TGCGCCAGCAGCTTGGCAAGGGACCGAAACACTGAAGCTTTCTTT. Protein sequence: CASSLARDRNTEAFF. V gene TRBV5-1 combines with J gene TRBJ1-1, with a weak D call TRBD1 (5 bases). The V gene's germline CDR1 is SGHRS and CDR2 YFSETQ. V was pared by 0 bases and J by 2 bases, with 11 bases between. This CDR3 has 15 residues.

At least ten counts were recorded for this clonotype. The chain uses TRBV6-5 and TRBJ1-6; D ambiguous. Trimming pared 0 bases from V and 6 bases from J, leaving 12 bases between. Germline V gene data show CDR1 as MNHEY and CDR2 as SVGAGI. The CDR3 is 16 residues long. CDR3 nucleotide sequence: TGTGCCAGCAGTTACTCGTCCTCGGGATCTAATTCACCCCTCCACTTT. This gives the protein CASSYSSSGSNSPLHF.

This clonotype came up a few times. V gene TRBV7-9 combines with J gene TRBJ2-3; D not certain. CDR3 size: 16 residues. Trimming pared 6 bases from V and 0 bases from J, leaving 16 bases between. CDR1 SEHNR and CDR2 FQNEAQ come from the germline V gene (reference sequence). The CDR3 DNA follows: TGTGCCAGCAGTCTCCCCGGGCCCCGGAGCACAGATACGCAGTATTTT. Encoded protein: CASSLPGPRSTDTQYF. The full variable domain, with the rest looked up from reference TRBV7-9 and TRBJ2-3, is DTGVSQNPRHKITKRGQNVTFRCDPISEHNRLYWYRQTLGQGPEFLTYFQNEAQLEKSRLLSDRFSAERPKGSFSTLEIQRTEQGDSAMYLCASSLPGPRSTDTQYFGPGTRLTVL.

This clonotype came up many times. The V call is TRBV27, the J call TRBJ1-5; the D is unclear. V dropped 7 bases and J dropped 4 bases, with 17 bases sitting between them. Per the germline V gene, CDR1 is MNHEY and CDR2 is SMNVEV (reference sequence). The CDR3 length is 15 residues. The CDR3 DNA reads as TGTGCCAGCACCCTAGTCGGAGGAGGAAATCAGCCCCAGCATTTT. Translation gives CASTLVGGGNQPQHF.

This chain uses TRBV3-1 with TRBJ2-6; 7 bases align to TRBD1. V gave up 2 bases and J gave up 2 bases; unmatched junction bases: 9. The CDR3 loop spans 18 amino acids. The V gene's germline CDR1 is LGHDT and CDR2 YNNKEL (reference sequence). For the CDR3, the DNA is TGTGCCAGCAGCCAACTAACAGGGGATCTTGCTGGGGCCAACGTCCTGACTTTC. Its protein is CASSQLTGDLAGANVLTF.

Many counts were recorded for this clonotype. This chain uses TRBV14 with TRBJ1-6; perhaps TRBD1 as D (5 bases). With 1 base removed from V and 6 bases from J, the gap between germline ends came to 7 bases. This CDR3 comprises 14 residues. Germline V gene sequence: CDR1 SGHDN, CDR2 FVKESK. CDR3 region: CASSQAGGNSPLHF. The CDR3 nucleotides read TGTGCCAGCAGCCAAGCGGGGGGTAATTCACCCCTCCACTTT.